This T cell receptor (beta chain) was obtained from a study of T-cell reconstitution after alpha-beta-depleted transplantation in children (dated by TCRdb to about 2016). With respect to the entire study: Using TCR repertoire profiling, the study followed T-cell immune reconstitution in a quantitative way in children after TCRalphabeta/CD19-depleted allogeneic hematopoietic cell transplantation.

The library relied on PCR. Instrument used: Illumina HiSeq 2500. TCR library preparation used molecular barcoding, with unique molecular identifiers applied to normalize quantification of the TCRbeta repertoire. TCRdb trimmed public reads at Q25 via fastp, called clones via MiXCR and kept in-frame beta chains. A single entry per CDR3 protein holds the most common genes and DNA from its merged rows. The sample profile shows 500,000 or so distinct CDR3 sequences; over 25% of them were found once. The top ten clonotypes cover 2% to 2.5% of the sample. Measured from the cysteine to the phenylalanine, the CDR3 is 15 residues long. This entry keeps only the CDR3 DNA: 45 bases, framed from base 1. In the germline V gene, CDR1 corresponds to SGDLS and CDR2 to YYNGEE. V drops 0 bases and J drops 4 bases, leaving 13 bases in between. Notes on this clonotype: It lacks a known antigen. Per-base qualities were not stored, and no clone one base away is much larger.

Rearrangement joined TRBV9 to TRBJ1-2; the D segment could be TRBD1, given 6 matching bases. Sequences were derived from PBMCs from the stem cell graft donor, sampled from the stem cell graft. This TCR came from a human donor who donated a stem cell graft to a child with aplastic anemia. The CDR3 protein is CASSVETTGAYGYTF. Here is the DNA: TGTGCCAGCAGCGTAGAAACGACAGGTGCCTATGGCTACACCTTC.